The 28 T cell receptor beta chains below come from one sample, sequenced in a study of shared clonotypes between healthy human individuals. The protocol was immunoSEQ multiplex PCR, while the TCRdb copy is restricted to in-frame clones and leaves out a portion. Here the sample spans about 1.5 million clones, about 96% being singletons. Sequencing was performed on naive CD4+ T cells sorted from blood. Subset defined: CD45RA+ positively selected. These receptors all stem from a man younger than 40 in good health.

This chain joins TRBV7-9 and TRBJ2-7; tentative D call: TRBD1 (5 bases). This CDR3 contains 15 residues. Germline assignment: CDR1 SEHNR and CDR2 FQNEAQ (reference sequence). V dropped 3 bases and J dropped 2 bases, with 14 bases sitting between them. CDR3 coding DNA: TGTGCCAGCAGCTTGAGTGGGCAGGGCGCCTACGAGCAGTACTTC. This translates into CASSLSGQGAYEQYF.

This chain connects TRBV7-6 to TRBJ2-3, with D tentatively TRBD2 (5 bases). CDR3 size: 17 residues. V lost 5 bases to trimming and J lost 3 bases, with 21 bases between them. Germline lookup yields CDR1 SGHVS and CDR2 FNYEAQ. CDR3 in DNA: TGTGCCAGCAGCCCCCAGCCCAGCGGATTCCCAACAGATACGCAGTATTTT. It specifies CASSPQPSGFPTDTQYF.

The genes are TRBV7-3 and TRBJ2-1; TRBD2 is a possible D gene (6 bases). CDR1 and CDR2 from the germline V gene are SGHTA and FQGTGA. Trimming cost V 6 bases and J 2 bases, with 11 bases left between them. The CDR3 loop spans 14 amino acids. The CDR3 region is CASSFAGTYNEQFF. The CDR3, as DNA: TGTGCCAGCAGTTTCGCGGGAACCTACAATGAGCAGTTCTTC.

The rearrangement links TRBV5-4 to TRBJ1-3; D gene ambiguous. The CDR3 sequence is 15 residues long. Germline CDR1 and CDR2: SGHNT and YYREEE (reference sequence). V shed 4 bases and J shed 2 bases, with 13 bases lying between them. CDR3: CASSADLTPGNTIYF. CDR3 bases: TGTGCCAGCAGCGCAGACCTTACCCCTGGAAACACCATATATTTT.

This chain links TRBV28 with TRBJ2-7; D not certain. This CDR3 has 14 residues. Germline V gene lookup returns CDR1 MDHEN and CDR2 SYDVKM. Between the trimmed V and J ends, which lost 6 bases and 0 bases, there was a span of 12 bases. The DNA for the CDR3 is TGTGCCAGCAGCGATCCGTCCTACTCCTACGAGCAGTACTTC. As protein: CASSDPSYSYEQYF.

The J gene is TRBJ2-7, the V gene TRBV18, with 9 bases aligning to TRBD2. Trimming removed 3 bases from V and 3 bases from J; junction bases left unmatched: 6. The CDR3 contains 15 residues. Germline values: CDR1 KGHSH, CDR2 LQKENI. CDR3 in amino acids: CASSPSSGMGYEQYF. DNA of the CDR3: TGTGCCAGCTCACCCTCTAGCGGGATGGGCTACGAGCAGTACTTC.

V usage is TRBV7-9 and J usage is TRBJ2-4; 12 nucleotides match TRBD2. The trim removed 5 bases at V and 0 bases at J, leaving 11 bases unmatched. CDR3 length: 19 amino acids. The germline CDR1 and CDR2 sequences are SEHNR and FQNEAQ (reference sequence). For the CDR3, the DNA is TGTGCCAGCAGCGCCCGACGGGGACTAGCGGGCATAGCCAAAAACATTCAGTACTTC. It is translated as CASSARRGLAGIAKNIQYF.

The genes are TRBV6-5 and TRBJ2-5; no clear D. Looked up from germline, CDR1 is MNHEY and CDR2 is SVGAGI. The length of the CDR3 is 12 residues. The V end lost 6 bases, the J end lost 7 bases, and 12 bases lay between the germline ends. The CDR3 nucleotides are TGTGCCAGCAGCCCATTAATGGGGACCCAGTACTTC. Its protein is CASSPLMGTQYF.

V is TRBV28 and J is TRBJ2-7, with a possible D match to TRBD1 (5 bases). Trimming took 2 bases from V and 5 from J, leaving 13 bases between them. Germline loops: CDR1 MDHEN, CDR2 SYDVKM. This CDR3 is built from 14 residues. This CDR3 reads CASSLGSPRDEQYF. As DNA, the CDR3 is TGTGCCAGCAGTTTAGGCTCGCCCAGGGACGAGCAGTACTTC.

This chain uses TRBV5-3 with TRBJ2-6; D uncertain. TRBV5-3 falls under the ORF class, with uncertain function. Trimming took off 5 bases at V and 0 bases at J, with 18 bases between the two ends. The length of the CDR3 is 18 residues. The CDR3 sequence is CARRRATPTLSGANVLTF. The CDR3 DNA reads as TGTGCCAGAAGGCGAGCGACCCCTACTCTCTCTGGGGCCAACGTCCTGACTTTC.

This chain connects TRBV10-3 to TRBJ2-5, with D perhaps TRBD1 (6 bases). CDR1 is ENHRY and CDR2 is SYGVKD in the germline V gene. Trimming removed 4 bases at V and 5 bases at J, with 17 bases between. The CDR3 loop spans 15 amino acids. The CDR3 nucleotides are TGTGCCATCAGTGCCCACAGGGACGAGTTGGAGACCCAGTACTTC. Translation: CAISAHRDELETQYF.

The CDR3 DNA follows: TGTGCCAGCAGTCTCCACCCAGGGGGCAGTGAAGCTTTCTTT. Its protein product is CASSLHPGGSEAFF. This chain connects TRBV28 to TRBJ1-1; 8 bases align to TRBD1. The V gene's germline CDR1 is MDHEN and CDR2 SYDVKM. CDR3 length: 14 amino acids. V gave up 5 bases and J gave up 7 bases; unmatched junction bases: 9.

CDR3 bases: TGTGCCAGCAGACGACTAGCGGGAGATAGCGGGGAGCTGTTTTTT. This sequence encodes CASRRLAGDSGELFF. The rearrangement links TRBV6-4 to TRBJ2-2; 12 bases are shared with TRBD2. Germline V lookup: CDR1 MRHNA, CDR2 SNTAGT. This CDR3 has 15 amino acids. The ends lost 6 bases at V and 7 bases at J; junction bases unmatched: 6.

The rearrangement joins TRBV7-2 to TRBJ2-3, with no clear D. CDR1 SGHTA and CDR2 FQGNSA come from the germline V gene. The CDR3 contains 13 residues. The V end lost 4 bases, the J end lost 4 bases, and 9 bases lay between the germline ends. CDR3 DNA sequence: TGTGCCAGCAGCTCCCGAAGGGCAGATACGCAGTATTTT. This translates into CASSSRRADTQYF. Complete variable domain (other parts from reference TRBV7-2 and TRBJ2-3): GAGVSQSPSNKVTEKGKDVELRCDPISGHTALYWYRQSLGQGLEFLIYFQGNSAPDKSGLPSDRFSAERTGGSVSTLTIQRTQQEDSAVYLCASSSRRADTQYFGPGTRLTVL.

The chain is built from TRBV5-4 and TRBJ2-6; D gene ambiguous. The V end lost 0 bases, the J end lost 2 bases, and 15 bases lay between the germline ends. The CDR3 contains 18 residues. Germline V CDR1 and CDR2: SGHNT, YYREEE (reference sequence). DNA of the CDR3: TGTGCCAGCAGCTTGGGGGGAACTACTATGGCTGGGGCCAACGTCCTGACTTTC. The encoded protein is CASSLGGTTMAGANVLTF.

The V call is TRBV30, the J call TRBJ1-2; D remains ambiguous. Germline CDR1 reads GTSNPN; CDR2 reads SVGIG (reference sequence). This CDR3 region has 12 residues. V gave up 4 bases and J gave up 7 bases, with 13 bases separating them. The CDR3 sequence: CAWNGGPGGYTF. The CDR3 region has the DNA TGTGCCTGGAATGGAGGGCCGGGTGGCTACACCTTC.

This chain links TRBV5-5 with TRBJ2-1; the match to TRBD2 covers 14 bases. Germline V gene data show CDR1 as SGHKS and CDR2 as YYEKEE (reference sequence). This CDR3 spans 17 amino acids. The V and J ends lost 0 bases and 8 bases, in that order; junction bases with no gene match: 7. The CDR3 spells CASSLDVGLAGGDEQFF. The DNA for the CDR3 is TGTGCCAGCAGCTTGGATGTCGGACTAGCGGGAGGCGATGAGCAGTTCTTC.

CDR3 nucleotides: TGTGCCGAGCACGGACAAGAGCAGTTCTTC. Translated: CAEHGQEQFF. This sequence joins TRBV2 and TRBJ2-1; TRBD1 is a possible D gene (5 bases). Germline values: CDR1 SNHLY, CDR2 FYNNEI. V lost 11 bases, J lost 10 bases, and 12 bases lay in between. This CDR3 contains 10 residues.

The rearrangement joins TRBV6-1 to TRBJ2-3; D is unresolved. Per germline, CDR1 MNHNS and CDR2 SASEGT. The CDR3 sequence is 13 residues long. Trimming left V 6 bases short and J 6 bases short, with 13 bases between. CDR3 region: CASRSRARDTQYF. CDR3 in DNA: TGTGCCAGCAGGTCCCGGGCAAGGGATACGCAGTATTTT.

The genes are TRBV27 and TRBJ2-2; 10 bases line up with TRBD1. The germline V gene encodes CDR1 MNHEY and CDR2 SMNVEV (reference sequence). This CDR3 is 17 amino acids long. J lost 5 bases, V lost 6 bases, and 12 bases had no gene match. The CDR3 coding sequence is TGTGCCAGCAGGGCACTGACCGGGACAGGGGAGACCGGGGAGCTGTTTTTT. Its translation is CASRALTGTGETGELFF.

This chain connects TRBV30 to TRBJ2-1; D not certain. Germline CDR1 is GTSNPN and CDR2 is SVGIG (reference sequence). The CDR3 loop spans 15 amino acids. V was shortened by 0 bases and J by 1 base, with 10 bases between the two germline ends. Here the CDR3 DNA reads TGTGCCTGGAGTGTTGGTCGGACGTCCTACAATGAGCAGTTCTTC. Encoded protein: CAWSVGRTSYNEQFF.

This clone is a singleton in its sample. The CDR3 DNA is TGTGCCAGCAGCCCGGGACAGGGTAGTCCCCAGCATTTT. It encodes CASSPGQGSPQHF. The chain links TRBV2 to TRBJ1-5; TRBD1 matches 9 bases. The germline gives CDR1 SNHLY, CDR2 FYNNEI. Losses at the gene ends were 6 bases for V and 10 bases for J; bases not matched to a gene: 7. The CDR3 loop spans 13 amino acids.

The rearrangement uses TRBV7-3 and TRBJ2-3, with TRBD2 matching over 9 bases. The CDR3 is 17 residues long. Germline V gene lookup returns CDR1 SGHTA and CDR2 FQGTGA. V shed 1 base and J 4 bases; nucleotides not matched to a gene: 9. The CDR3 DNA sequence: TGTGCCAGCAGCTTAATGGCTAGCGGGACTCGGGCAGATACGCAGTATTTT. Its protein product is CASSLMASGTRADTQYF.

The sample holds one count of this clone. The rearrangement joins TRBV7-2 to TRBJ2-7; 8 bases match TRBD2. In germline, CDR1 is SGHTA, CDR2 FQGNSA. This CDR3 is 14 amino acids long. The trim removed 5 bases at V and 5 bases at J, leaving 8 bases unmatched. The DNA for the CDR3 is TGTGCCAGCAGCCCCGGGGGGGGGATCCACGAGCAGTACTTC. Protein product: CASSPGGGIHEQYF.

This clone was seen a few times. CDR3 protein: CASSLVGVDEQFF. CDR3 sequence (DNA): TGCGCCAGCAGCTTGGTAGGGGTCGATGAGCAGTTCTTC. This chain joins TRBV5-1 and TRBJ2-1, with D perhaps TRBD1 (5 bases). The CDR3 consists of 13 residues. Trimming pared 0 bases from V and 8 bases from J, leaving 9 bases between. The germline CDR1 and CDR2 sequences are SGHRS and YFSETQ.

Note on this clone: The sample holds other DNA sequences that translate to the same CDR3. The rearrangement uses TRBV6-4 and TRBJ2-3; 11 bases map to TRBD2. V lost 4 bases and J lost 3; bases outside the gene matches: 3. Looked up from germline, CDR1 is MRHNA and CDR2 is SNTAGT. The CDR3 length is 15 residues. As DNA, the CDR3 is TGTGCCAGCAGTGTGCTAGCGGGAGGTACAGATACGCAGTATTTT. Translated, it gives CASSVLAGGTDTQYF.

A few counts support this clone. The chain recombines TRBV28 with TRBJ2-7, with D uncertain. Trimming pared 5 bases from V and 4 bases from J, leaving 18 bases between. CDR3 size: 15 residues. From germline, CDR1 is MDHEN and CDR2 SYDVKM. The CDR3 DNA is TGTGCCAGCAGTCTTTTCCTCCCGCCGGTATACGAGCAGTACTTC. Encoded protein: CASSLFLPPVYEQYF.

Comment on this clone: Within the sample, other DNA sequences also encode this same CDR3. The chain recombines TRBV5-1 with TRBJ1-1; 11 bases are shared with TRBD1. Trimming at V came to 4 bases and at J to 3 bases, leaving 2 bases not matched to a gene. The germline CDR1 and CDR2 sequences are SGHRS and YFSETQ. The CDR3 is 14 amino acids. DNA of the CDR3: TGCGCCAGCAGCAAGGGACAGGGGGACACTGAAGCTTTCTTT. Its protein is CASSKGQGDTEAFF.